The 10 T cell receptor beta chains given below trace back to one sample, sequenced in a study of blood T cell repertoires in COVID-19. The protocol was immunoSEQ multiplex PCR, while the TCRdb copy is restricted to in-frame clones and leaves out a portion. The sample records about 130,000 clones, about 83% being singletons. The material sequenced was peripheral blood. The receptors stem from a human donor in a cohort sampled during active COVID-19.

This chain links TRBV9 with TRBJ2-4; D is unresolved. CDR1 SGDLS and CDR2 YYNGEE come from the germline V gene. This CDR3 has 13 amino acids. Trimming removed 0 bases at V and 3 bases at J, with 4 bases between. The CDR3 DNA follows: TGTGCCAGCAGCGTAGATAGCAAAAACATTCAGTACTTC. It is translated as CASSVDSKNIQYF.

This chain joins TRBV28 and TRBJ2-3, with 8 bases aligning to TRBD1. The CDR3 totals 13 residues. Germline CDR1 is MDHEN and CDR2 is SYDVKM. The ends lost 5 bases at V and 14 bases at J; junction bases unmatched: 12. DNA of the CDR3: TGTGCCAGCAGTCCCGGGTTCGACAGGGGACGGTATTTT. This sequence encodes CASSPGFDRGRYF.

The CDR3 nucleotides read TGTGCCAGCAGCTTACCGAGCGGGAGGGCCAATGAGCAGTTCTTC. Residues: CASSLPSGRANEQFF. The chain has TRBV7-6 and TRBJ2-1, with 10 bases identical to TRBD2. V lost 2 bases, J lost 6 bases, and 4 bases stayed unmatched. The CDR3 spans 15 residues. Germline values: CDR1 SGHVS, CDR2 FNYEAQ.

This rearrangement joins TRBV11-3 to TRBJ2-1, with D possibly matching TRBD2 (5 bases). Trimming took 0 bases from V and 0 from J, leaving 12 bases between them. This CDR3 is 17 amino acids long. Germline V lookup: CDR1 SGHNT, CDR2 YENEEA. The CDR3 DNA is TGTGCCAGCAGCTTAGATAGGCGAGAGGGCTCCTACAATGAGCAGTTCTTC. Its protein product is CASSLDRREGSYNEQFF.

This chain joins TRBV2 and TRBJ2-1; D is perhaps TRBD2 (6 bases). V gave up 5 bases and J gave up 3 bases, with 14 bases separating them. The CDR3 loop spans 15 amino acids. Germline V gene lookup returns CDR1 SNHLY and CDR2 FYNNEI. The DNA of the CDR3 is TGTGCCAGCAGTCGACTAGGGGAGATCTACAATGAGCAGTTCTTC. Translating gives CASSRLGEIYNEQFF.

V usage is TRBV18 and J usage is TRBJ2-5, with TRBD1 matching over 10 bases. Germline values: CDR1 KGHSH, CDR2 LQKENI. The CDR3 is 15 residues long. The J segment lost 2 bases and the V segment lost 5 bases, leaving 5 bases of the junction unmatched. The CDR3 coding sequence is TGTGCCAGCTCATCAGGGACAGGGGCTCAAGAGACCCAGTACTTC. Translating gives CASSSGTGAQETQYF.

Only a few counts were recorded for this clone. The genes are TRBV6-1 and TRBJ2-7; tentatively, D is TRBD1 (6 bases). V was cut by 0 bases and J by 1 base, with 13 bases left in between. Germline loops: CDR1 MNHNS, CDR2 SASEGT. The CDR3 is 16 amino acids. The CDR3 region has the DNA TGTGCCAGCAGTGAAGCAGGGGGACACCCTTCCTACGAGCAGTACTTC. It encodes CASSEAGGHPSYEQYF.

The rearrangement links TRBV19 to TRBJ2-7; 9 nucleotides align to TRBD2. V was pared by 8 bases and J by 4 bases, with 6 bases of the junction left unmatched. The CDR3 has 13 residues. Germline CDR1 reads LNHDA; CDR2 reads SQIVND (reference sequence). CDR3 residues: CASELAGGYEQYF. In DNA, the CDR3 is TGTGCCAGTGAACTAGCGGGTGGGTACGAGCAGTACTTC. Filled out from reference TRBV19 and TRBJ2-7, the complete variable domain reads DGGITQSPKYLFRKEGQNVTLSCEQNLNHDAMYWYRQDPGQGLRLIYYSQIVNDFQKGDIAEGYSVSREKKESFPLTVTSAQKNPTAFYLCASELAGGYEQYFGPGTRLTVT.

The rearrangement uses TRBV7-2 and TRBJ2-3, with a weak D call TRBD2 (5 bases). Between the trimmed V and J ends, which lost 1 base and 6 bases, there was a span of 8 bases. There are 13 residues in the CDR3. The germline CDR1 and CDR2 sequences are SGHTA and FQGNSA. CDR3 nucleotide sequence: TGTGCCAGCAGCTTAGTAAGAGGGGATACGCAGTATTTT. Protein sequence: CASSLVRGDTQYF.

This chain connects TRBV28 to TRBJ2-7, with a tentative D call TRBD2 (6 bases). The CDR3 runs 13 residues. Looked up from germline, CDR1 is MDHEN and CDR2 is SYDVKM. Deletions cut 10 bases from V and 3 bases from J, with 16 bases between. CDR3 DNA: TGTGCCACCTCAGCGGGTAGGAACTACGAGCAGTACTTC. Translating gives CATSAGRNYEQYF.